The entry below gives a single TCR beta chain sequence along with its context. The target of this receptor is not known. Base qualities were left out, and no much larger clone turns up one base away. The CDR3 numbers 14 residues from cysteine through phenylalanine. Only the CDR3 part of the read is kept: 42 bases, read in frame from the first base. CDR1 and CDR2 (SGDLS, YYNGEE) derive from the germline V gene. V is pared back by 1 base and J by 4 bases, with 10 bases lying between the germline termini. The sample is drawn from a study of control samples from healthy donors and cancer patients (TCRdb year 2020). Library construction relied on the immunoSEQ multiplex PCR assay. The source is immuneACCESS, and TCRdb retained only in-frame sequences with V and J called. Part of the clones is not carried over; for the studies checked, unresolved V genes explain less than half of this, and the remainder is unexplained. In this sample the table shows roughly 84,000 clones, about nine tenths of which occur a single time. The top ten hold approximately 7.2% of the sample.

The receptor comes from a middle-aged man in good health. The rearranged chain carries TRBV9 and TRBJ2-3; no D gene is confidently identified. Sequenced: blood. The CDR3 region has the sequence CASSVLQYPDTQYF. In nucleotide form, the sequence is TGTGCCAGCAGCGTACTACAGTACCCAGATACGCAGTATTTT. With the rest looked up from the reference TRBV9 and TRBJ2-3 genes rather than sequenced, the full variable domain is DSGVTQTPKHLITATGQRVTLRCSPRSGDLSVYWYQQSLDQGLQFLIQYYNGEERAKGNILERFSAQQFPDLHSELNLSSLELGDSALYFCASSVLQYPDTQYFGPGTRLTVL.